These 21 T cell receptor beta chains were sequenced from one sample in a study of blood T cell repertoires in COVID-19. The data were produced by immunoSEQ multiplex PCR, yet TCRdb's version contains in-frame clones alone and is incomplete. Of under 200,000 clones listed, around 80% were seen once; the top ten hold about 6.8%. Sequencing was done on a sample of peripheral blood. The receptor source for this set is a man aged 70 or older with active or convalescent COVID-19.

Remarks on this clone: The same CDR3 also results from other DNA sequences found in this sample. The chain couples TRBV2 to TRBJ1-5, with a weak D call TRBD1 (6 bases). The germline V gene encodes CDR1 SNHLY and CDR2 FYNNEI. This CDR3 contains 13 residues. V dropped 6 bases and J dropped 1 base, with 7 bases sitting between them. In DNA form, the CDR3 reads TGTGCCAGCAGCGGACAGAGCAATCAGCCCCAGCATTTT. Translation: CASSGQSNQPQHF. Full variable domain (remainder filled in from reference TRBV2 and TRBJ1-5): EPEVTQTPSHQVTQMGQEVILRCVPISNHLYFYWYRQILGQKVEFLVSFYNNEISEKSEIFDDQFSVERPDGSNFTLKIRSTKLEDSAMYFCASSGQSNQPQHFGDGTRLSIL.

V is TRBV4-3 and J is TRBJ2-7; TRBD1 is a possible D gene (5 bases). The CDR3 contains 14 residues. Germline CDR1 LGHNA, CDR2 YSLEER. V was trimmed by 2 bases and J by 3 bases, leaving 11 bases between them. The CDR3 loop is CASSQKTGHYEQYF. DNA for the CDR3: TGCGCCAGCAGCCAAAAAACAGGCCACTACGAGCAGTACTTC.

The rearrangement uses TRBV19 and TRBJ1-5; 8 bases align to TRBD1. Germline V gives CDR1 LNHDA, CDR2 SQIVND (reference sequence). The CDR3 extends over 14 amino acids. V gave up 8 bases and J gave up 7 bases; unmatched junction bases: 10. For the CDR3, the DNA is TGTGCCAGTCAGGACAGGGTAAGTGGCCAGCCCCAGCATTTT. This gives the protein CASQDRVSGQPQHF.

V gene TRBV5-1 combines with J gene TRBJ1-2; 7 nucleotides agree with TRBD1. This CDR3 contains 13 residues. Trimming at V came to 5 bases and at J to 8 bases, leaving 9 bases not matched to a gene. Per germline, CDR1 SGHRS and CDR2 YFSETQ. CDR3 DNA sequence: TGCGCCAGCAGTTTAGGACAGGAGGGCGGCTACACCTTC. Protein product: CASSLGQEGGYTF.

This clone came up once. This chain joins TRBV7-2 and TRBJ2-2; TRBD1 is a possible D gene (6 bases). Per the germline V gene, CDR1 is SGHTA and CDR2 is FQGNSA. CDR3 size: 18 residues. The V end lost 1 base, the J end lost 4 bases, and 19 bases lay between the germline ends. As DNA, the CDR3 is TGTGCCAGCAGCTTAGGGGGATTCGGGCAGGGGTTCACCGGGGAGCTGTTTTTT. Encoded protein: CASSLGGFGQGFTGELFF.

The CDR3, as DNA: TGCAGCGTTGAGTTTAGCGGGACCCAAGAGACCCAGTACTTC. It codes for CSVEFSGTQETQYF. The genes are TRBV29-1 and TRBJ2-5; TRBD2 aligns across 8 bases. CDR3 length: 14 residues. The junction had 4 bases not matched to a gene; V was cut back by 3 bases and J by 1 base. Germline values: CDR1 SQVTM, CDR2 ANQGSEA.

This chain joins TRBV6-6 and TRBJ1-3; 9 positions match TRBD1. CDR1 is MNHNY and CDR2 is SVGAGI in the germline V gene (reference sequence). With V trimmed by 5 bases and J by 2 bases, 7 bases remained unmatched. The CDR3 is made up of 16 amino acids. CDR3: CASSPPDRGPGNTIYF. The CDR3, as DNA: TGTGCCAGCAGTCCGCCGGACAGGGGACCTGGAAACACCATATATTTT.

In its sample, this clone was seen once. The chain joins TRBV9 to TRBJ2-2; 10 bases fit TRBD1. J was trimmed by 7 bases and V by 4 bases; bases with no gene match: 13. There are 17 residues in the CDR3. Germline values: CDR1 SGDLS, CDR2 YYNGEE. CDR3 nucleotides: TGTGCCAGCAGCCTCCGGGTGACAGGGGGCGCTGGCGGGGAGCTGTTTTTT. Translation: CASSLRVTGGAGGELFF. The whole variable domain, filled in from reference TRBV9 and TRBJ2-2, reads DSGVTQTPKHLITATGQRVTLRCSPRSGDLSVYWYQQSLDQGLQFLIQYYNGEERAKGNILERFSAQQFPDLHSELNLSSLELGDSALYFCASSLRVTGGAGGELFFGEGSRLTVL.

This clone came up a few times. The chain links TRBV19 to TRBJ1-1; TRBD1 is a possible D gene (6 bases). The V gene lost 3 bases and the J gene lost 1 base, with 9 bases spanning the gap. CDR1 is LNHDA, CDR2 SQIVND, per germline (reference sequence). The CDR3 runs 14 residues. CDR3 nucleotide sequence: TGTGCCAGTAGTATGGGGACAACGAACACTGAAGCTTTCTTT. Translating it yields CASSMGTTNTEAFF.

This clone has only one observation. Written as DNA, the CDR3 is TGTGCCAGCAGCTGGACAGGGGGAGGTGGCTACACCTTC. Protein sequence: CASSWTGGGGYTF. This chain links TRBV5-6 with TRBJ1-2, with 10 bases identical to TRBD1. In germline, CDR1 is SGHDT, CDR2 YYEEEE. The CDR3 is 13 residues long. Trimming removed 3 bases from V and 7 bases from J; junction bases left unmatched: 3. Together with reference TRBV5-6 and TRBJ1-2, the CDR3 gives the full variable domain: DAGVTQSPTHLIKTRGQQVTLRCSPKSGHDTVSWYQQALGQGPQFIFQYYEEEERQRGNFPDRFSGHQFPNYSSELNVNALLLGDSALYLCASSWTGGGGYTFGSGTRLTVV.

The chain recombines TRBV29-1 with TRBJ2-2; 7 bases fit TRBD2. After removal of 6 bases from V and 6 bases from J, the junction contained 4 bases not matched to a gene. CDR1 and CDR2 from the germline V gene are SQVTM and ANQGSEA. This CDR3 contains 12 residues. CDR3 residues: CSVAGDPGELFF. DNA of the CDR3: TGCAGCGTGGCGGGGGATCCCGGGGAGCTGTTTTTT.

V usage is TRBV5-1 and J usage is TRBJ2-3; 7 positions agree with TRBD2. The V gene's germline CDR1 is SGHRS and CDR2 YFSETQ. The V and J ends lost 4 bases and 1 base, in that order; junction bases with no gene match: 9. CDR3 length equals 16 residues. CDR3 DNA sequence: TGCGCCAGCAGCCCTGGGGGTACTAGCGGCACAGATACGCAGTATTTT. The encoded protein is CASSPGGTSGTDTQYF.

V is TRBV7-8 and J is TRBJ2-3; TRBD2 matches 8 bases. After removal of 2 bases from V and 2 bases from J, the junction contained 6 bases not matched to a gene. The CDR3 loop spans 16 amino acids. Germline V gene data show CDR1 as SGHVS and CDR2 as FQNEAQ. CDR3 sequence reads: CASSLSGGGITDTQYF. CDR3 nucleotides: TGTGCCAGCAGCTTATCGGGCGGGGGGATCACAGATACGCAGTATTTT.

CDR3 bases: TGTGCCAGCAGCTTAGTCACGGGAAGGCACAATGAGCAGTTCTTC. Translated, it gives CASSLVTGRHNEQFF. The chain employs TRBV11-2 and TRBJ2-1, with a tentative D call TRBD2 (5 bases). CDR1 and CDR2 (germline): SGHAT, FQNNGV. The CDR3 has 15 amino acids. V was clipped by 1 base and J by 5 bases, with 12 bases between them.

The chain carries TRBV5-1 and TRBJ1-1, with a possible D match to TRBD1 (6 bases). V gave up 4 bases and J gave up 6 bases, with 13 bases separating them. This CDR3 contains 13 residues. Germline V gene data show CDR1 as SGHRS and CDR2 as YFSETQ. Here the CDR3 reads CASSQQGLPEAFF. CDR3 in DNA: TGCGCCAGCAGCCAACAGGGTCTGCCTGAAGCTTTCTTT. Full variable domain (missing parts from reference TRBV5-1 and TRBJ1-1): KAGVTQTPRYLIKTRGQQVTLSCSPISGHRSVSWYQQTPGQGLQFLFEYFSETQRNKGNFPGRFSGRQFSNSRSEMNVSTLELGDSALYLCASSQQGLPEAFFGQGTRLTVV.

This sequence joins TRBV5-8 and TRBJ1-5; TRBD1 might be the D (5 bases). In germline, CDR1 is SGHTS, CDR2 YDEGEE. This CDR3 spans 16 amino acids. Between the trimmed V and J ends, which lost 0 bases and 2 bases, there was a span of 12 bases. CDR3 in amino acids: CASSLGRGMGNQPQHF. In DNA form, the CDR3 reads TGTGCCAGCAGCTTGGGGAGGGGCATGGGCAATCAGCCCCAGCATTTT.

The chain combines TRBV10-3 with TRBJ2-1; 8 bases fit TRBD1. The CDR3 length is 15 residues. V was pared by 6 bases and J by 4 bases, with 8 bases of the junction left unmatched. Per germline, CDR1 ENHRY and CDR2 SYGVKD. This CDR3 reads CAISETGDEYNEQFF. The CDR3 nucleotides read TGTGCCATCAGCGAGACAGGGGATGAGTACAATGAGCAGTTCTTC.

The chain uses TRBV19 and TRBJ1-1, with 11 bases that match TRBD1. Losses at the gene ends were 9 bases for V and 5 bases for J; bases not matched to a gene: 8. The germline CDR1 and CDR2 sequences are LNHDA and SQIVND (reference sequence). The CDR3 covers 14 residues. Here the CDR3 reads CASLRGQGGTEAFF. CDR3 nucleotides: TGTGCCAGCCTAAGGGGACAGGGGGGGACTGAAGCTTTCTTT.

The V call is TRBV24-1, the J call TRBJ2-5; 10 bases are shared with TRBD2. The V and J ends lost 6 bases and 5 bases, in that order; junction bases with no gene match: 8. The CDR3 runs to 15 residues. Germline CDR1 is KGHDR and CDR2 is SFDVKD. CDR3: CATSSQREGQETQYF. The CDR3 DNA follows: TGTGCCACCAGTAGCCAGCGGGAGGGCCAGGAGACCCAGTACTTC.

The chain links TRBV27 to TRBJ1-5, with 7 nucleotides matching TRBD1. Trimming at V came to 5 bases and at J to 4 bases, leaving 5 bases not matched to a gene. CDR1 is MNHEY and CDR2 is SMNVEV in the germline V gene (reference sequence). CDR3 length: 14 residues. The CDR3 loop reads CASSRDSTNQPQHF. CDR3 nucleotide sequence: TGTGCCAGCAGTCGGGACAGCACAAATCAGCCCCAGCATTTT.

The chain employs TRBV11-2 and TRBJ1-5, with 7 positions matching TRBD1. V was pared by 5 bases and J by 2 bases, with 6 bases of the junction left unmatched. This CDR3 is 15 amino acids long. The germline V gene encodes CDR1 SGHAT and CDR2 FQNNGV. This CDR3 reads CASSGGQIGNQPQHF. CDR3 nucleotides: TGTGCCAGCAGCGGGGGACAGATCGGCAATCAGCCCCAGCATTTT.